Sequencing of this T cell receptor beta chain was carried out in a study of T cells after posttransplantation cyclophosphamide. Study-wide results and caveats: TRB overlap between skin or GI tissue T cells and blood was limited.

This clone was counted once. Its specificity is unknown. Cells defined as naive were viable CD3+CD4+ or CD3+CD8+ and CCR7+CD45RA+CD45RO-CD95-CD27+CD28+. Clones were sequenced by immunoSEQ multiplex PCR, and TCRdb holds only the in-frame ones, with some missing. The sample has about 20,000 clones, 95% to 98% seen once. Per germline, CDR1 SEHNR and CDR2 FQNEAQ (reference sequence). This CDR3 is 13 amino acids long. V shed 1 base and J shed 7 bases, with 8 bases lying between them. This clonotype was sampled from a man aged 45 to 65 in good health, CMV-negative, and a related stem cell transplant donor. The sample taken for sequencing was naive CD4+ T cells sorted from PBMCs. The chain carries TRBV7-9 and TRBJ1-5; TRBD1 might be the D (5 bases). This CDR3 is CASSLGGDQPQHF. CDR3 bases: TGTGCCAGCAGCTTAGGGGGGGACCAGCCCCAGCATTTT.